The present T cell receptor (beta chain) was sequenced within a study of T cell changes during pregnancy in multiple sclerosis. The protocol was immunoSEQ multiplex PCR, while the TCRdb copy is restricted to in-frame clones and leaves out a portion. The table records some 60,000 clones, 90% of them present only once. The CDR3 is 15 amino acids. The J segment lost 5 bases and the V segment lost 2 bases, leaving 7 bases of the junction unmatched. From germline, CDR1 is LNHNV and CDR2 YYDKDF (reference sequence). The sequences come from peripheral blood, collected in the first trimester of pregnancy. The chain is built from TRBV15 and TRBJ2-5, with 8 positions matching TRBD1. This clonotype was obtained from a female donor in good health, enrolled as a control in a pregnancy study. CDR3 loop: CATSRRTGFLETQYF. CDR3 DNA: TGTGCCACCAGCAGACGGACAGGGTTCCTCGAGACCCAGTACTTC.